This T cell receptor (beta chain) was documented in a study of blood T cell repertoires in COVID-19 (dated by TCRdb to about 2020). Regarding the research as a whole: Collaborator samples came from the United States, Italy and Spain and covered acute and convalescent phases of COVID-19. The material from the prospective study consisted of cDNA or gDNA derived from T cells, B-cell-depleted T cells, or PBMCs. Subjects who had been exposed to COVID-19, were actively infected with it, or had recovered from it provided the deeply sampled blood TCRbeta repertoires that made up the dataset. Where available, HLA class I and class II types were obtained from metadata supplied by the sample provider rather than from assay-based typing. Nearly every sample came with metadata listing a de-identified subject ID, COVID-19 status, age in years and sex. The samples were drawn from two sources: the first 160 participants of the ongoing ImmuneRACE study, and approximately 1,300 subjects contributed by 6 global collaborators. A freely available public database, intended as a resource for researchers studying the immune response to SARS-CoV-2, is where the repertoires were released. Study-wide conclusions, independent of this receptor: The amount of clinical and demographic metadata varied by source and participant and was provided uncurated.

Worth noting for this clone: The antigen it binds to is not known. Per-base quality was not reported, and no clone a single base away is much larger than it.

TCRbeta CDR3 regions were amplified from genomic DNA by means of the immunoSEQ Assay, a bias-controlled multiplex PCR. The study's processing was this. The number of nucleated cells in each sample was estimated from the amplification of reference gene primers within the assay. To quantify the absolute abundance of each unique TCRbeta CDR3 rearrangement, sequence reads were collapsed and filtered. For each sample, productive Simpson clonality was calculated as the square root of Simpson's diversity index over productive rearrangements. As stored in TCRdb, this immuneACCESS dataset retains in-frame rearrangements with V and J assigned. A fraction of the clones does not appear; measured against another copy, unresolved V genes explain less than half of the discrepancy, and the remainder lacks a known reason. V, J and clone size reflect that table, while D and trimming were determined from the DNA. This sample gives about 210,000 clones in total; roughly four fifths of them show up just once. The top ten constitute approximately 8% of the sample.

Each collaborating institution followed its own protocols to collect whole blood in K2EDTA tubes. For TCRbeta analysis, collaborators shipped samples in one of three forms: frozen whole blood, isolated PBMCs, or DNA extracted from either of those sample types. The junction shows trimming of 1 base on V and 8 bases on J, and the gene matches do not reach 2 bases of it. The germline V gene encodes CDR1 SEHNR and CDR2 FQNEAQ (reference sequence). Its CDR3 holds 13 amino acids, cysteine through phenylalanine. Only the CDR3 region is kept as DNA, spanning 39 bases read in frame from base 1. The V and J segments used are TRBV7-9 and TRBJ2-1, and TRBD1 matches 7 of the central bases. Sequences were obtained from peripheral blood. This TCR was sampled from a woman in her 50s with active or convalescent COVID-19. The CDR3 has the sequence CASSLVGGHEQFF. The DNA sequence is as follows: TGTGCCAGCAGCTTAGTAGGGGGCCATGAGCAGTTCTTC.